This T cell receptor (beta chain) stems from a study of radiation and T cells in renal cell carcinoma. Study details: Nephrectomy followed 15 Gy stereotactic body radiation by 4 weeks. Points from the study as a whole: In blood, top tumor clones expanded by 2 weeks, shrinking by 4.

Time point reported: blood 2 weeks post-SBRT. Treatment noted: 15 Gy SBRT to primary tumor, nephrectomy 4 weeks later. Blood was sampled at baseline, 2 weeks and 4 weeks after SBRT. The tumor was a clear cell renal cell carcinoma. Remarks on this clone: Its antigen is undetermined.

The assay was immunoSEQ multiplex PCR, and TCRdb's table has in-frame clones only and misses some. The table lists about 150,000 clones, approximately 86% of them singletons, with 13% in the top ten. The CDR3 spans 16 residues. Trimming took 1 base from V and 1 from J; bases not matched to a gene: 9. Germline values: CDR1 SQVTM, CDR2 ANQGSEA. The rearrangement joins TRBV29-1 to TRBJ1-2, with TRBD1 matching 7 bases. The source material was blood, sampled from a patient whose treatment included radiotherapy and nephrectomy. The sequence was obtained from a woman aged 45-65 years with renal cell carcinoma. CDR3 nucleotide sequence: TGCAGCGTTGAAGGATTAGCCAGGGGGGATAACTATGGCTACACCTTC. Its translation is CSVEGLARGDNYGYTF.